Each of the 26 T cell receptor beta chains below was sequenced from the same sample in a study of cytomegalovirus exposure and HLA in healthy donors. Researchers ran the PCR with 60 Vbeta and 13 Jbeta primers. Produced via immunoSEQ multiplex PCR; TCRdb's table is partial and in-frame only. The data show about 160,000 clones, 65% to 80% seen once. Sequencing was carried out using PBMCs. The source of these receptors is a man between 18 and 35 years old in good health and CMV-seropositive.

The chain employs TRBV4-1 and TRBJ1-2; TRBD1 matches 8 bases. V lost 4 bases and J lost 7; bases outside the gene matches: 8. The germline gives CDR1 MGHRA, CDR2 YSYEKL. CDR3 length: 14 residues. The CDR3 DNA follows: TGCGCCAGCAGCCCCCTGGGCAGGGGGCTTGGCTACACCTTC. It translates to CASSPLGRGLGYTF.

This chain uses TRBV2 with TRBJ2-3, with D uncertain. Germline V gene data show CDR1 as SNHLY and CDR2 as FYNNEI. Trimming stripped 7 bases from V and 6 bases from J, with 8 bases between. The CDR3 runs to 11 residues. The CDR3 is CASNQADTQYF. The CDR3 DNA reads as TGTGCCAGCAACCAGGCGGATACGCAGTATTTT.

This sequence joins TRBV30 and TRBJ1-1; D is possibly TRBD1 (6 bases). Germline CDR1 and CDR2: GTSNPN and SVGIG (reference sequence). Deletions cut 4 bases from V and 4 bases from J, with 13 bases between. This CDR3 comprises 13 residues. The CDR3 DNA is TGTGCCTGGAACAGGGATGGGGGCACTGAAGCTTTCTTT. Translation: CAWNRDGGTEAFF.

This clone appeared a few times. The V call is TRBV29-1, the J call TRBJ2-5; 11 bases match TRBD2. The CDR3 runs 13 residues. V lost 6 bases, J lost 3 bases, and 3 bases stayed unmatched. Germline lookup yields CDR1 SQVTM and CDR2 ANQGSEA. DNA for the CDR3: TGCAGCGTCGCTAGCGGGGGGAAAGAGACCCAGTACTTC. It is translated as CSVASGGKETQYF.

The chain couples TRBV2 to TRBJ1-1; D remains unclear. This CDR3 spans 14 amino acids. With 6 bases removed from V and 4 bases from J, the gap between germline ends came to 15 bases. Germline CDR1 reads SNHLY; CDR2 reads FYNNEI. The CDR3: CASRPEGGGTEAFF. CDR3 DNA: TGTGCCAGCAGGCCAGAGGGAGGTGGCACTGAAGCTTTCTTT.

The chain has TRBV27 and TRBJ2-1, with 13 bases matching TRBD2. With V trimmed by 7 bases and J by 9 bases, 12 bases remained unmatched. Germline V gene sequence: CDR1 MNHEY, CDR2 SMNVEV (reference sequence). The CDR3 is 16 amino acids. This CDR3 is CASIPSGTSGMGEQFF. For the CDR3, the DNA is TGTGCCAGCATCCCATCCGGGACTAGCGGGATGGGTGAGCAGTTCTTC.

V is TRBV18 and J is TRBJ1-4; D is undetermined. CDR1 is KGHSH, CDR2 LQKENI, per germline. The V end was cut by 3 bases, the J end by 4 bases, with 9 bases between. CDR3 length: 14 residues. CDR3 loop: CASSPKQDNEKLFF. The CDR3 DNA is TGTGCCAGCTCACCCAAGCAGGATAATGAAAAACTGTTTTTT.

The V and J genes are TRBV7-9 and TRBJ1-4; 7 bases are a match to TRBD1. Germline CDR1 and CDR2: SEHNR and FQNEAQ (reference sequence). The length of the CDR3 is 15 residues. V was pared by 5 bases and J by 0 bases, with 3 bases of the junction left unmatched. CDR3 DNA sequence: TGTGCCAGCAGCGGAGACAGGGCAACTAATGAAAAACTGTTTTTT. This codes for CASSGDRATNEKLFF. Full variable domain (rest looked up from reference TRBV7-9 and TRBJ1-4): DTGVSQNPRHKITKRGQNVTFRCDPISEHNRLYWYRQTLGQGPEFLTYFQNEAQLEKSRLLSDRFSAERPKGSFSTLEIQRTEQGDSAMYLCASSGDRATNEKLFFGSGTQLSVL.

V is TRBV15 and J is TRBJ2-5, with 11 bases identical to TRBD2. Germline loops: CDR1 LNHNV, CDR2 YYDKDF (reference sequence). The CDR3 runs to 14 residues. V was pared by 8 bases and J by 1 base, with 3 bases of the junction left unmatched. The CDR3 spells CATYSGGVQETQYF. Written as DNA, the CDR3 is TGTGCCACCTATAGCGGGGGGGTCCAAGAGACCCAGTACTTC.

The rearrangement joins TRBV6-5 to TRBJ2-1, with a tentative D call TRBD1 (5 bases). CDR1 MNHEY and CDR2 SVGAGI come from the germline V gene. The germline V and J ends were trimmed by 5 bases and 5 bases, with 13 bases remaining between them. The CDR3 covers 14 residues. The CDR3 coding sequence is TGTGCCAGCAGTGGGTTACAGGTAGACAATGAGCAGTTCTTC. Protein product: CASSGLQVDNEQFF.

The rearrangement joins TRBV7-6 to TRBJ1-1; D may be TRBD1 (6 bases). Germline-derived CDR1 and CDR2 are SGHVS and FNYEAQ. This CDR3 comprises 13 residues. V was cut by 3 bases and J by 3 bases, with 8 bases left in between. The CDR3 coding sequence is TGTGCCAGCAGCTTTAACAGGGACACTGAAGCTTTCTTT. This translates into CASSFNRDTEAFF.

This clone was picked up one time. The rearrangement uses TRBV30 and TRBJ1-2; a possible D gene is TRBD1 (5 bases). Trimming cost V 2 bases and J 8 bases, with 21 bases left between them. Germline CDR1 reads GTSNPN; CDR2 reads SVGIG (reference sequence). The CDR3 contains 15 residues. The CDR3 protein is CAWSLVRTSGVGYTF. In DNA form, the CDR3 reads TGTGCCTGGAGTCTCGTAAGGACCTCGGGGGTGGGCTACACCTTC.

V gene TRBV13 combines with J gene TRBJ1-2; TRBD1 matches 9 bases. Unmatched junction bases numbered 7, after V lost 0 bases and J lost 5 bases. The CDR3 totals 16 residues. Per germline, CDR1 PRHDT and CDR2 FYEKMQ (reference sequence). As DNA, the CDR3 is TGTGCCAGCAGCTTAGGCCTAGGACAGGGGAGGTATGGCTACACCTTC. This encodes CASSLGLGQGRYGYTF. The full variable domain, its missing parts supplied by reference TRBV13 and TRBJ1-2, is AAGVIQSPRHLIKEKRETATLKCYPIPRHDTVYWYQQGPGQDPQFLISFYEKMQSDKGSIPDRFSAQQFSDYHSELNMSSLELGDSALYFCASSLGLGQGRYGYTFGSGTRLTVV.

As for this clone: Other nucleotide sequences from this sample produce the same CDR3. The chain combines TRBV19 with TRBJ1-1; the D gene is possibly TRBD1 (6 bases). Trimming left V 6 bases short and J 2 bases short, with 7 bases between. This CDR3 region has 12 residues. Germline values: CDR1 LNHDA, CDR2 SQIVND (reference sequence). The CDR3 protein is CASRDRNTEAFF. CDR3 in DNA: TGTGCCAGTAGGGACAGAAACACTGAAGCTTTCTTT. Complete variable domain (other parts from reference TRBV19 and TRBJ1-1): DGGITQSPKYLFRKEGQNVTLSCEQNLNHDAMYWYRQDPGQGLRLIYYSQIVNDFQKGDIAEGYSVSREKKESFPLTVTSAQKNPTAFYLCASRDRNTEAFFGQGTRLTVV.

The chain uses TRBV13 and TRBJ2-1, with TRBD2 matching 16 bases. The CDR3 sequence is 18 residues long. Per the germline V gene, CDR1 is PRHDT and CDR2 is FYEKMQ (reference sequence). The V and J ends lost 7 bases and 8 bases, in that order; junction bases with no gene match: 14. The CDR3 sequence: CASNPTGTSGREVDEQFF. The CDR3, as DNA: TGTGCCAGCAACCCGACCGGGACTAGCGGGAGGGAGGTCGATGAGCAGTTCTTC.

In DNA form, the CDR3 reads TGTGCCAGCAGTTACCGTAACACTGAAGCTTTCTTT. Translated, it gives CASSYRNTEAFF. J is TRBJ1-1 and V is TRBV6-5; D is uncertain. The CDR3 loop spans 12 amino acids. Trimming removed 2 bases from V and 2 bases from J, with 3 bases in between. Germline-derived CDR1 and CDR2 are MNHEY and SVGAGI.

The V call is TRBV7-9, the J call TRBJ1-2; TRBD1 might be the D (6 bases). In germline, CDR1 is SEHNR, CDR2 FQNEAQ (reference sequence). The CDR3 is 12 residues long. V shed 6 bases and J shed 6 bases, with 11 bases lying between them. The CDR3 protein is CASSRTDDGYTF. As DNA, the CDR3 is TGTGCCAGCAGTCGGACAGATGATGGCTACACCTTC.

The genes are TRBV15 and TRBJ1-1; no firm D call. Trimming stripped 1 base from V and 1 base from J, with 7 bases between. The CDR3 has 14 residues. The germline gives CDR1 LNHNV, CDR2 YYDKDF (reference sequence). The CDR3 nucleotides read TGTGCCACCAGCAGAGGCCGACAGAACACTGAAGCTTTCTTT. Its translation is CATSRGRQNTEAFF.

The V and J genes are TRBV10-3 and TRBJ1-3, with D unclear. Trimming left V 7 bases short and J 4 bases short, with 17 bases between. Germline V gene sequence: CDR1 ENHRY, CDR2 SYGVKD. The CDR3 totals 15 residues. CDR3 coding DNA: TGTGCCATCACCGACACCCAGCGGATGGGAAACACCATATATTTT. Its translation: CAITDTQRMGNTIYF.

About this clone itself: In the same sample, other DNA sequences code for this CDR3. The chain links TRBV18 to TRBJ1-5, with 7 bases matching TRBD1. The trim removed 3 bases at V and 4 bases at J, leaving 0 bases unmatched. The CDR3 runs 13 residues. Germline CDR1 KGHSH, CDR2 LQKENI. The DNA for the CDR3 is TGTGCCAGCTCACCGGACAGGAATCAGCCCCAGCATTTT. Protein sequence: CASSPDRNQPQHF.

This sequence joins TRBV5-1 and TRBJ1-3; D unclear. Germline CDR1 and CDR2: SGHRS and YFSETQ. Trimming removed 0 bases from V and 1 base from J, with 8 bases in between. The CDR3 is 15 amino acids. The DNA of the CDR3 is TGCGCCAGCAGCTTGGCTGGCCAATCTGGAAACACCATATATTTT. This translates into CASSLAGQSGNTIYF.

The chain joins TRBV15 to TRBJ2-3; 8 nucleotides match TRBD2. CDR3 size: 18 residues. Germline CDR1 reads LNHNV; CDR2 reads YYDKDF (reference sequence). J gave up 5 bases and V 1 base, and 14 bases lay outside the gene matches. The CDR3 sequence is CATSRAPLGGGLKDTQYF. In DNA form, the CDR3 reads TGTGCCACCAGCAGAGCCCCACTCGGGGGGGGTTTGAAAGATACGCAGTATTTT.

A single count supports this clone. The genes are TRBV4-2 and TRBJ1-2, with a weak D call TRBD1 (5 bases). Trimming shortened V by 0 bases and J by 8 bases, and 16 bases separated the two germline ends. Germline CDR1 reads LGHNA; CDR2 reads YNFKEQ. The CDR3 spans 15 residues. The CDR3 nucleotides read TGTGCCAGCAGCCAAGATCGGACAAACCCTGGGGGCTACACCTTC. Translation: CASSQDRTNPGGYTF.

To note about this clone: Germline is not matched at one junction end, which may reflect a read error. The V gene is TRBV20-1, the J gene TRBJ1-2, with D unresolved. The CDR3 sequence is 11 residues long. Per the germline V gene, CDR1 is DFQATT and CDR2 is SNEGSKA (reference sequence). The CDR3 region is CSARDREQFPF. CDR3 DNA: TGCAGTGCTAGAGATAGGGAGCAGTTCCCCTTC.

The chain combines TRBV11-2 with TRBJ2-3, with 14 nucleotides matching TRBD2. The CDR3 loop spans 16 amino acids. V was pared by 5 bases and J by 2 bases, with 3 bases of the junction left unmatched. Germline CDR1 SGHAT, CDR2 FQNNGV. The CDR3: CASSRLAGGVTDTQYF. The DNA of the CDR3 is TGTGCCAGCAGCCGACTAGCGGGGGGGGTCACAGATACGCAGTATTTT.

This clone has at least ten counts. The V call is TRBV16, the J call TRBJ2-2; 10 nucleotides align to TRBD1. After removal of 2 bases from V and 11 bases from J, the junction contained 5 bases not matched to a gene. This CDR3 is 14 amino acids long. In germline, CDR1 is KGHSY, CDR2 FQNENV. In DNA, the CDR3 is TGTGCCAGCAGCCAAAACGACAGGGGGCAAGAGCTGTTTTTT. Translated: CASSQNDRGQELFF.